This entry lists 14 T cell receptor beta chains sequenced from one sample in a study of blood T cells in healthy people across ages (dated by TCRdb to the mid-2010s). To prepare the library, 5' RACE was applied. Sequenced on an Illumina HiSeq 2500. A second PCR of about 6 to 12 cycles was run with a J-beta primer mix and a sample-barcoded 5' primer. Using fastp at Q25 and MiXCR, TCRdb reprocessed the public reads and kept productive beta chains. Each CDR3 protein gets just one entry, which takes the most common genes and DNA from the rows behind it. Within this sample are some 1.1 million distinct CDR3 sequences, with 35% to 40% of them counted one time only. The biggest ten clones account for over 10% of the sample. The sample comprised blood. The origin of the receptors is a man in his late teens or twenties in good health.

A few counts support this clonotype. The chain recombines TRBV29-1 with TRBJ1-4; 10 bases fit TRBD1. Unmatched junction bases numbered 1, after V lost 4 bases and J lost 8 bases. Germline loops: CDR1 SQVTM, CDR2 ANQGSEA. This CDR3 has 12 residues. Written as DNA, the CDR3 is TGCAGCGTTGGGGGACAGGGGGAAAAACTGTTTTTT. This encodes CSVGGQGEKLFF.

The chain couples TRBV6-1 to TRBJ1-2; D remains ambiguous. Trimming removed 2 bases at V and 3 bases at J, with 10 bases between. Germline V CDR1 and CDR2: MNHNS, SASEGT. The CDR3 length is 14 residues. Here the CDR3 DNA reads TGTGCCAGCAGTGAAATGAACGGGGACTATGGCTACACCTTC. Translation: CASSEMNGDYGYTF.

This chain uses TRBV2 with TRBJ2-7, with a weak D call TRBD1 (5 bases). The CDR3 is 15 amino acids. Germline CDR1 reads SNHLY; CDR2 reads FYNNEI. V lost 7 bases, J lost 7 bases, and 23 bases lay in between. As DNA, the CDR3 is TGTGCCAGCACCTCAGACAGTCAATCCTACAATGAGCAGTACTTC. It yields the protein CASTSDSQSYNEQYF. The complete variable domain, with remaining parts taken from reference TRBV2 and TRBJ2-7, reads EPEVTQTPSHQVTQMGQEVILRCVPISNHLYFYWYRQILGQKVEFLVSFYNNEISEKSEIFDDQFSVERPDGSNFTLKIRSTKLEDSAMYFCASTSDSQSYNEQYFGPGTRLTVT.

Remarks on this clonotype: At one boundary the junction diverges from the germline segment, which might be a read error. The genes are TRBV3-1 and TRBJ2-5; TRBD2 agrees at 11 bases. The CDR3 is 18 residues long. The germline gives CDR1 LGHDT, CDR2 YNNKEL (reference sequence). The CDR3 region is CASSPRGLAGGIQETQYF. CDR3 sequence (DNA): TGCGCCAGCAGCCCAAGAGGGCTAGCGGGAGGAATACAAGAGACCCAGTACTTC.

The CDR3 bases are TGCAGTGGGACGACAGGGAGCCAGCCCCAGCATTTT. Translated: CSGTTGSQPQHF. The chain combines TRBV20-1 with TRBJ1-5; 7 bases fit TRBD1. The germline V gene has CDR1 DFQATT and CDR2 SNEGSKA (reference sequence). The CDR3 extends over 12 amino acids. V was clipped by 7 bases and J by 7 bases; unmatched bases: 7.

The chain links TRBV24-1 to TRBJ2-5, with unresolved D. Germline V gives CDR1 KGHDR, CDR2 SFDVKD. Trimming cost V 0 bases and J 3 bases, with 7 bases left between them. The CDR3 is 14 residues long. The CDR3 loop reads CATSDLNSKETQYF. In DNA form, the CDR3 reads TGTGCCACCAGTGATTTGAACAGCAAAGAGACCCAGTACTTC.

This clonotype showed up just a few times. CDR3 nucleotides: TGTGCCAGCAGCGTAGTGGGACAGACCACAGATACGCAGTATTTT. This codes for CASSVVGQTTDTQYF. The chain couples TRBV9 to TRBJ2-3; 7 nucleotides align to TRBD1. The germline V gene encodes CDR1 SGDLS and CDR2 YYNGEE. CDR3 length: 15 residues. The junction had 3 bases not matched to a gene; V was cut back by 0 bases and J by 2 bases. The full variable domain, completed using reference TRBV9 and TRBJ2-3, is DSGVTQTPKHLITATGQRVTLRCSPRSGDLSVYWYQQSLDQGLQFLIQYYNGEERAKGNILERFSAQQFPDLHSELNLSSLELGDSALYFCASSVVGQTTDTQYFGPGTRLTVL.

The chain uses TRBV7-2 and TRBJ1-2; 12 positions match TRBD1. This CDR3 comprises 16 residues. Germline CDR1 SGHTA, CDR2 FQGNSA. With 0 bases clipped from V and 6 bases from J, the junction kept 5 bases outside the gene matches. CDR3 DNA: TGTGCCAGCAGCTTAGCCGGGACAGGGGGCTGGAATGGCTACACCTTC. Translation: CASSLAGTGGWNGYTF. Looking up the rest from reference TRBV7-2 and TRBJ1-2 gives the full variable domain: GAGVSQSPSNKVTEKGKDVELRCDPISGHTALYWYRQSLGQGLEFLIYFQGNSAPDKSGLPSDRFSAERTGGSVSTLTIQRTQQEDSAVYLCASSLAGTGGWNGYTFGSGTRLTVV.

V is TRBV4-3 and J is TRBJ2-5; the D is unclear. V lost 2 bases and J lost 2, with 12 bases in between. CDR3 length equals 15 residues. CDR1 and CDR2 from the germline V gene are LGHNA and YSLEER. Written as DNA, the CDR3 is TGCGCCAGCAGCCAACGGACCTCTTTACAAGAGACCCAGTACTTC. It specifies CASSQRTSLQETQYF.

J is TRBJ1-4 and V is TRBV6-6; no reliable D call. Trimming stripped 4 bases from V and 4 bases from J, with 13 bases between. The germline V gene encodes CDR1 MNHNY and CDR2 SVGAGI (reference sequence). This CDR3 has 15 residues. For the CDR3, the DNA is TGTGCCAGCAGTTCGTCTAGGTCGCTTAATGAAAAACTGTTTTTT. Translation: CASSSSRSLNEKLFF.

The chain combines TRBV4-3 with TRBJ2-4, with D perhaps given as TRBD1 or TRBD2 (5 bases each). This CDR3 spans 15 amino acids. V lost 4 bases to trimming and J lost 1 base, with 11 bases between them. Germline V lookup: CDR1 LGHNA, CDR2 YSLEER. The CDR3 region has the DNA TGCGCCAGCAGCCGAGGGGTCTCGGCCAAAAACATTCAGTACTTC. It translates to CASSRGVSAKNIQYF.

This clonotype came up a few times. The gene calls are TRBV4-1 and TRBJ1-1; 8 bases map to TRBD1. The CDR3 contains 16 residues. Germline assignment: CDR1 MGHRA and CDR2 YSYEKL. J gave up 0 bases and V 2 bases, and 5 bases lay outside the gene matches. The CDR3 nucleotides read TGCGCCAGCAGCCAATACTACAGGGGGGTGAACACTGAAGCTTTCTTT. It codes for CASSQYYRGVNTEAFF.

CDR3 region: CASSSYRDRGTTGELFF. CDR3 in DNA: TGTGCCAGCAGTTCATACCGGGACAGGGGTACCACCGGGGAGCTGTTTTTT. The V call is TRBV6-2 or TRBV6-3, the J call TRBJ2-2; 10 positions agree with TRBD1. Germline trimming cut 4 bases from V and 4 bases from J; bases unmatched to any gene: 9. CDR1 is MNHEY, CDR2 SVGEGT, per germline. The CDR3 sequence is 17 residues long.

On this clonotype itself: Compared with germline, one end of the junction differs, possibly owing to a read error. The chain joins TRBV20-1 to TRBJ2-2; D is undetermined. The CDR3 runs to 16 residues. The V gene's germline CDR1 is DFQATT and CDR2 SNEGSKA (reference sequence). The chain's CDR3 is CSARDVGTANTGELFF. CDR3 in DNA: TGCAGCGCTAGAGATGTGGGTACGGCGAACACCGGGGAGCTGTTTTTT.